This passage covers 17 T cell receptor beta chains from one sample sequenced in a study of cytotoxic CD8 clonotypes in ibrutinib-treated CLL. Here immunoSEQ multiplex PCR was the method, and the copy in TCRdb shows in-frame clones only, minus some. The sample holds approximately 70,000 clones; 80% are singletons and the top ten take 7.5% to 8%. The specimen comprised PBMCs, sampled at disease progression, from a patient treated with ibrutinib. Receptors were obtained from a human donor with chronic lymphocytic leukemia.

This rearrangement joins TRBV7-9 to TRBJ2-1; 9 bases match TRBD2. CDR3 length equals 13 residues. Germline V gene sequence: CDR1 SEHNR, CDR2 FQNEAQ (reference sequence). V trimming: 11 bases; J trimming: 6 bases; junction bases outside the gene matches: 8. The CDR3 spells CAPWRGGPNEQFF. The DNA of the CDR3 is TGTGCCCCGTGGCGGGGGGGCCCCAATGAGCAGTTCTTC.

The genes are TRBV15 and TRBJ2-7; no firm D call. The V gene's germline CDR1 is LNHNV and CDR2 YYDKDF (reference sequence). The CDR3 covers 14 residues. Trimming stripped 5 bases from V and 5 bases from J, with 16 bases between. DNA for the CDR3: TGTGCCACCAGCCCGCGAAGTTTATCCCACGAGCAGTACTTC. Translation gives CATSPRSLSHEQYF.

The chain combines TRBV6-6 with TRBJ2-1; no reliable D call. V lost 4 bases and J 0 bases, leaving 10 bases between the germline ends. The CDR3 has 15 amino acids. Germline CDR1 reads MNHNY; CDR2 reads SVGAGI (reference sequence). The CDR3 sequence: CASSLKSSSYNEQFF. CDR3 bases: TGTGCCAGCAGTTTAAAGTCTAGCTCCTACAATGAGCAGTTCTTC.

The CDR3 DNA sequence: TGTGCCAGCAGCTTAGTCAGGGATAATTCACCCCTCCACTTT. The encoded protein is CASSLVRDNSPLHF. The rearrangement joins TRBV7-8 to TRBJ1-6; D is possibly TRBD1 (5 bases). Trimming stripped 1 base from V and 5 bases from J, with 6 bases between. CDR1 and CDR2 from the germline V gene are SGHVS and FQNEAQ. CDR3 length: 14 residues.

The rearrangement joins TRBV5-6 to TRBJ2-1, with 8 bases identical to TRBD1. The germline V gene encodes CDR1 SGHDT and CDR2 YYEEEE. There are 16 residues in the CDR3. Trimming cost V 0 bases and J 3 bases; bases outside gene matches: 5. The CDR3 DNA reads TGTGCCAGCAGCTTGGTTGTCAGGGGGCTCTACAATGAGCAGTTCTTC. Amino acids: CASSLVVRGLYNEQFF.

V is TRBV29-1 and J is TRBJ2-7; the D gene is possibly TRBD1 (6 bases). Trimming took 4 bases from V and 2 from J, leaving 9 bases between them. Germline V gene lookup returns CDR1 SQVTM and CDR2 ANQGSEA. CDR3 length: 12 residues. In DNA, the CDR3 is TGCAGCGTTGTAGGACAGCCCTACGAGCAGTACTTC. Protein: CSVVGQPYEQYF.

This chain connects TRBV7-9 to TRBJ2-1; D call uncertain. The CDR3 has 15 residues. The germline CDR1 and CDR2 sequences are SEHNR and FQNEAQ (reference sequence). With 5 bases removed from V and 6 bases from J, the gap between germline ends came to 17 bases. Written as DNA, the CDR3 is TGTGCCAGCAGCCCCCCAGGAAAGGCAAGCAATGAGCAGTTCTTC. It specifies CASSPPGKASNEQFF.

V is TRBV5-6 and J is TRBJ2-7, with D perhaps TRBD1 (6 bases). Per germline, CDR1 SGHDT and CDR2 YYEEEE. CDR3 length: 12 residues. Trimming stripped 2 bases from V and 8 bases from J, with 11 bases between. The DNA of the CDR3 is TGTGCCAGCAGCTTTTCCGACAGGAAGCAGTACTTC. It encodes CASSFSDRKQYF.

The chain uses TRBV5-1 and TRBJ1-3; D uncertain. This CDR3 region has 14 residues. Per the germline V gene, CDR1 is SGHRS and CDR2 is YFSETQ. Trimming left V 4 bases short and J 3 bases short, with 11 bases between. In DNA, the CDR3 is TGCGCCAGCAGCCGCGCTACCGATGGAAACACCATATATTTT. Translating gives CASSRATDGNTIYF.

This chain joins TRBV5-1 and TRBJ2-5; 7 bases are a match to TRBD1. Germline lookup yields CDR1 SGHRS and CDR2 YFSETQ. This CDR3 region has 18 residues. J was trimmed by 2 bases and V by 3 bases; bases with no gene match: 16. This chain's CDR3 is CASSSPGTAKEWQETQYF. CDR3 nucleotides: TGCGCCAGCAGCTCCCCCGGGACAGCTAAGGAGTGGCAAGAGACCCAGTACTTC.

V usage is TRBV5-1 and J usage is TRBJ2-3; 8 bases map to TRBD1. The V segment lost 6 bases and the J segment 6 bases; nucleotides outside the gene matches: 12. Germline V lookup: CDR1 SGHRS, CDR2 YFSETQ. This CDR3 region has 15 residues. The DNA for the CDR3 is TGCGCCAGCACTATGGGACAGGCGGGGTTCGATACGCAGTATTTT. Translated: CASTMGQAGFDTQYF.

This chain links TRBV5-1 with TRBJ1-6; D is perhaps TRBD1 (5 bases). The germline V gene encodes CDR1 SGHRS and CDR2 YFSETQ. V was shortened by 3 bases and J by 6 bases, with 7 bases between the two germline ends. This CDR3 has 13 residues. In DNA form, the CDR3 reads TGCGCCAGCAGCTCAGACAGTAATTCACCCCTCCACTTT. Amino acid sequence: CASSSDSNSPLHF.

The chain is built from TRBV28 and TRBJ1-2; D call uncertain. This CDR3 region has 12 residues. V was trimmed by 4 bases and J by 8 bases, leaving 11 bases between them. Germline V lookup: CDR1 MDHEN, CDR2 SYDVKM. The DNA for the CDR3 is TGTGCCAGCAGTTCGACGACGCGGGGCTACACCTTC. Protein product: CASSSTTRGYTF.

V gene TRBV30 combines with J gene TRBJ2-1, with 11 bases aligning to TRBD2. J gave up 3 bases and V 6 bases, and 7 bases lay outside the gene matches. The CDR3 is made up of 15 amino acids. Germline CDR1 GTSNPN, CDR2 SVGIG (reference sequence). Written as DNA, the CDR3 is TGTGCCTGCCAGACCGGGACTAGCGGCTACAATGAGCAGTTCTTC. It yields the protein CACQTGTSGYNEQFF.

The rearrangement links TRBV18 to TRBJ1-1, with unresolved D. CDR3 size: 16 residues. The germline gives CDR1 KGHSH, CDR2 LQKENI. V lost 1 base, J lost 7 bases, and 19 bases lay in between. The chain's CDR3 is CASSPRVGEAGLEAFF. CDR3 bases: TGTGCCAGCTCACCACGGGTTGGAGAGGCTGGCCTTGAAGCTTTCTTT.

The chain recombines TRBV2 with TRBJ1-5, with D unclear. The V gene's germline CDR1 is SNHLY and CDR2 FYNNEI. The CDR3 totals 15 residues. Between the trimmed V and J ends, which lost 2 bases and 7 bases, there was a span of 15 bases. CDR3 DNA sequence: TGTGCCAGCAGTGAAAATTACTTGGGCGGACAGCCCCAGCATTTT. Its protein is CASSENYLGGQPQHF.

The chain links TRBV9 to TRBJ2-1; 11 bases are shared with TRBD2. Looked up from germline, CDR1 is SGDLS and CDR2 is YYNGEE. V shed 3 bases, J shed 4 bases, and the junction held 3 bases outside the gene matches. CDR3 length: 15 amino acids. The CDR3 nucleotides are TGTGCCAGCAGCGCCTGGACTAGCGGGTACAATGAGCAGTTCTTC. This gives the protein CASSAWTSGYNEQFF.